This T cell receptor beta chain was recovered during a study of blood T cells in healthy people across ages. General study findings and limits: Shifts in expanded clonotypes may have been confounded by donor CMV status, which was unknown.

This clonotype has just one count. The antigen remains undetermined. Extractions gave at least 5.5 micrograms of total RNA per sample. The second PCR ran about 6 to 11 cycles with a sample-barcoded 5' primer and J-beta primers. MiXCR, applied by TCRdb to the 5' RACE reads, yields one record per CDR3 protein. The top ten clones hold around 50% of a sample with approximately 360,000 distinct CDR3 sequences, 45% to 60% of them seen once. This CDR3 spans 16 amino acids. Trimming left V 4 bases short and J 4 bases short, with 17 bases between. The V gene's germline CDR1 is SGHDN and CDR2 FVKESK. The chain couples TRBV14 to TRBJ2-1, with D possibly being TRBD1 or TRBD2 (5 bases each). The sequenced material came from blood. The origin of this receptor is a man in his sixties in good health. This CDR3 reads CASSPRGARHYNEQFF. The CDR3 region has the DNA TGTGCCAGCAGCCCCCGGGGCGCACGGCATTACAATGAGCAGTTCTTC.